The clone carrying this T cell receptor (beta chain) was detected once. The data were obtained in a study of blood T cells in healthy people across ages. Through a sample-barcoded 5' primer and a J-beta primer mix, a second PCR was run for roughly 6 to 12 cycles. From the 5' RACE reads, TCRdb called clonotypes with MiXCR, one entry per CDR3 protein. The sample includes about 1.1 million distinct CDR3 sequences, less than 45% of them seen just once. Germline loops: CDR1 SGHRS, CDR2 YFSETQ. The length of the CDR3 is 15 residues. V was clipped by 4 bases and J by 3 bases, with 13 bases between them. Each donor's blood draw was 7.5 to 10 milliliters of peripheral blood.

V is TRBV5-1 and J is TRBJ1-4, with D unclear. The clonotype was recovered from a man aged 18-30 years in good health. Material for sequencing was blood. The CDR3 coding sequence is TGCGCCAGCAGCGTTTCACATTCCGCTAATGAAAAACTGTTTTTT. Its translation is CASSVSHSANEKLFF.